This T cell receptor (beta chain) was observed in a study of sequential checkpoint blockade in melanoma. About the research overall: Randomization was 1:1 between first-line nivolumab→ipilimumab and ipilimumab→nivolumab. TCRbeta immunosequencing was performed on DNA from 75 to 95 pretreatment melanoma tumor samples. After nivolumab or ipilimumab alone, about 22 patients had week-13 rebiopsies.

CDR3 length equals 13 residues. CDR1 is SGDLS and CDR2 is YYNGEE in the germline V gene. Trimming took 0 bases from V and 7 from J, leaving 8 bases between them. The treatment was: randomized to nivolumab then ipilimumab (arm A) or the reverse (arm B). Libraries were prepared by immunoSEQ multiplex PCR; TCRdb keeps only in-frame clonotypes and omits some of them. Of around 4,200 clones listed, 20% to 25% are singletons. This clone was picked up a small number of times. Other DNA sequences in the sample encode the same CDR3. The clonotype comes from a human donor with melanoma. The gene calls are TRBV9 and TRBJ2-1; D gene unclear. This material consisted of tumor tissue (inferred from file names), taken from a patient given nivolumab and ipilimumab in sequence. CDR3 residues: CASSVGLGNEQFF. The CDR3 DNA is TGTGCCAGCAGCGTAGGGTTGGGTAATGAGCAGTTCTTC.